A single sample is the source of the 17 T cell receptor beta chains below, sequenced in a study of blood T cell repertoires in COVID-19. Here immunoSEQ multiplex PCR was the method, and the copy in TCRdb shows in-frame clones only, minus some. Of roughly 77,000 clones in the sample, 75% to 85% were seen once. The sample comprised peripheral blood. Receptors were obtained from a woman in her seventies with acute or convalescent COVID-19.

A few counts support this clone. The rearrangement joins TRBV4-2 to TRBJ2-1; the D gene is possibly TRBD2 (6 bases). This CDR3 spans 13 amino acids. Trimming left V 4 bases short and J 6 bases short, with 10 bases between. The germline V gene has CDR1 LGHNA and CDR2 YNFKEQ. This CDR3 is CASSPTSFNEQFF. The CDR3 DNA is TGTGCCAGCAGCCCGACTAGTTTCAATGAGCAGTTCTTC.

The V gene is TRBV6-2 or TRBV6-3, the J gene TRBJ2-2, with 10 positions matching TRBD1. CDR3 size: 15 residues. CDR1 is MNHEY, CDR2 SVGEGT, per germline. J gave up 4 bases and V 2 bases, and 1 base lay outside the gene matches. The CDR3 protein is CASSYGTGVTGELFF. The CDR3 DNA sequence: TGTGCCAGCAGTTACGGGACAGGGGTCACCGGGGAGCTGTTTTTT.

V is TRBV18 and J is TRBJ1-1, with a possible D match to TRBD1 (6 bases). The CDR3 consists of 15 residues. V was pared by 2 bases and J by 1 base, with 11 bases between. Germline V CDR1 and CDR2: KGHSH, LQKENI. The CDR3 region has the DNA TGTGCCAGCTCACCAACTCCAGGGGCGAACACTGAAGCTTTCTTT. Translated, it gives CASSPTPGANTEAFF.

The chain is built from TRBV7-2 and TRBJ1-2; D remains ambiguous. The CDR3 is made up of 12 amino acids. The germline V gene encodes CDR1 SGHTA and CDR2 FQGNSA. The ends were cut back, 4 bases at V and 8 bases at J, with 11 bases in the middle. CDR3 bases: TGTGCCAGCAGCTCGAGCTGGGAGGGCTACACCTTC. This encodes CASSSSWEGYTF.

The chain links TRBV5-8 to TRBJ1-1; the D gene is possibly TRBD1 (6 bases). The CDR3 contains 14 residues. The ends were cut back, 5 bases at V and 4 bases at J, with 15 bases in the middle. CDR1 is SGHTS, CDR2 YDEGEE, per germline. The CDR3 DNA follows: TGTGCCAGCAGTCCCACAGGGAGGGGCACTGAAGCTTTCTTT. Translating it yields CASSPTGRGTEAFF.

The rearrangement uses TRBV20-1 and TRBJ2-7, with a tentative D call TRBD1 (7 bases). Germline assignment: CDR1 DFQATT and CDR2 SNEGSKA (reference sequence). The CDR3 spans 13 residues. V was pared by 3 bases and J by 6 bases, with 15 bases between. DNA for the CDR3: TGCAGTGCTAGTATCAGGCAGGGGGGCGAGCAGTACTTC. Amino acid sequence: CSASIRQGGEQYF.

The genes are TRBV4-3 and TRBJ1-5; D ambiguous. The germline V gene encodes CDR1 LGHNA and CDR2 YSLEER. Trimming stripped 0 bases from V and 0 bases from J, with 12 bases between. The CDR3 loop spans 17 amino acids. In DNA, the CDR3 is TGCGCCAGCAGCCAAGATCGAGTGTCGAGTAGCAATCAGCCCCAGCATTTT. Encoded protein: CASSQDRVSSSNQPQHF.

V is TRBV29-1 and J is TRBJ2-1; D perhaps matches TRBD2 (6 bases). The V gene lost 1 base and the J gene lost 2 bases, with 15 bases spanning the gap. This CDR3 spans 16 amino acids. Germline V lookup: CDR1 SQVTM, CDR2 ANQGSEA. The CDR3 DNA reads TGCAGCGTTGAAGGGCCGGAGGGAAGGACCTACAATGAGCAGTTCTTC. Translated: CSVEGPEGRTYNEQFF.

The rearrangement uses TRBV7-8 and TRBJ2-7; D is undetermined. Trimming pared 5 bases from V and 7 bases from J, leaving 12 bases between. This CDR3 is 12 amino acids long. In germline, CDR1 is SGHVS, CDR2 FQNEAQ. The CDR3 here is CASSPPDGEQYF. The CDR3 coding sequence is TGTGCCAGCAGCCCCCCAGACGGGGAGCAGTACTTC.

The chain joins TRBV2 to TRBJ1-2; no firm D call. Per germline, CDR1 SNHLY and CDR2 FYNNEI. The CDR3 has 13 residues. The CDR3 DNA follows: TGTGCGATCCTCTCAGCGGTAAACTATGGCTACACCTTC. Translation: CAILSAVNYGYTF.

The J gene is TRBJ2-3, the V gene TRBV4-2; TRBD2 matches at 11 bases. CDR1 is LGHNA, CDR2 YNFKEQ, per germline. The CDR3 runs to 15 residues. After removal of 0 bases from V and 11 bases from J, the junction contained 7 bases not matched to a gene. CDR3 sequence reads: CASSQDVGSGGGQYF. The CDR3 bases are TGTGCCAGCAGCCAAGATGTCGGTAGCGGGGGGGGGCAGTATTTT.

V gene TRBV3-1 (or the pseudogene TRBV3-2) combines with J gene TRBJ1-1; D may be TRBD1 (5 bases). CDR1 and CDR2 from the germline V gene are LGHDT and YNNKEL (reference sequence). The V end lost 4 bases, the J end lost 9 bases, and 15 bases lay between the germline ends. CDR3 length equals 13 residues. CDR3 DNA sequence: TGTGCCAGCAGCCGCCGCGGGGAGGGGAAAGCTTTCTTT. Translated, it gives CASSRRGEGKAFF.

CDR3 residues: CASSGTYQTSGGPLEQYF. The CDR3 nucleotides are TGTGCCAGCAGCGGAACTTACCAGACTAGCGGGGGTCCCCTGGAGCAGTACTTC. J is TRBJ2-7 and V is TRBV9; the match to TRBD2 covers 12 bases. V lost 3 bases and J lost 7; bases outside the gene matches: 17. This CDR3 comprises 18 residues. The germline gives CDR1 SGDLS, CDR2 YYNGEE. Supplemented by reference TRBV9 and TRBJ2-7, the full variable domain reads DSGVTQTPKHLITATGQRVTLRCSPRSGDLSVYWYQQSLDQGLQFLIQYYNGEERAKGNILERFSAQQFPDLHSELNLSSLELGDSALYFCASSGTYQTSGGPLEQYFGPGTRLTVT.

The chain is built from TRBV6-6 and TRBJ1-5; weak D call: TRBD1 (6 bases). The germline V and J ends were trimmed by 6 bases and 5 bases, with 17 bases remaining between them. The CDR3 spans 15 residues. Germline V CDR1 and CDR2: MNHNY, SVGAGI (reference sequence). The chain's CDR3 is CASRWTVMGDQPQHF. Written as DNA, the CDR3 is TGTGCCAGCAGATGGACAGTGATGGGGGATCAGCCCCAGCATTTT.

V usage is TRBV6-6 and J usage is TRBJ1-4; a weak D match, TRBD1 (6 bases). This CDR3 contains 15 residues. Trimming removed 8 bases from V and 0 bases from J, with 13 bases in between. Germline lookup yields CDR1 MNHNY and CDR2 SVGAGI (reference sequence). DNA for the CDR3: TGTGCCAGCCGCGGGGGGGGCGCAACTAATGAAAAACTGTTTTTT. Its translation is CASRGGGATNEKLFF.

This chain connects TRBV5-4 to TRBJ2-7, with 10 bases aligning to TRBD1. With V trimmed by 5 bases and J by 0 bases, 8 bases remained unmatched. The germline CDR1 and CDR2 sequences are SGHNT and YYREEE (reference sequence). CDR3 length: 16 residues. The CDR3 DNA sequence: TGTGCCAGCAGTAGAGGGACAGGGGTGCCCTCCTACGAGCAGTACTTC. This encodes CASSRGTGVPSYEQYF.

This rearrangement joins TRBV11-2 to TRBJ2-5; TRBD2 matches at 8 bases. CDR1 SGHAT and CDR2 FQNNGV come from the germline V gene. J lost 7 bases, V lost 5 bases, and 15 bases had no gene match. The CDR3 extends over 16 amino acids. The CDR3 loop is CASSGRATGGSGTQYF. The CDR3, as DNA: TGTGCCAGCAGCGGCCGCGCGACGGGGGGGTCAGGGACCCAGTACTTC.